This T cell receptor beta chain was sequenced for a study of blood T cell repertoires in COVID-19. Study summary: Samples taken during acute and convalescent COVID-19 were collected in the United States, Italy and Spain. PBMCs, B-cell-depleted T cells, or T cells were the source of the cDNA or gDNA that made up the material.

Per germline, CDR1 SGHRS and CDR2 YFSETQ. The CDR3 sequence is 15 residues long. V gave up 5 bases and J gave up 2 bases; unmatched junction bases: 6. Authors' methods: Reference gene primer amplification gave estimated nucleated cell counts. Here immunoSEQ multiplex PCR was the method, and the copy in TCRdb shows in-frame clones only, minus some. V, J and clone size derive from that table, while D and trimming were established from the DNA sequence. The sample includes tens of thousands of clones, just under 85% of them seen just once. The sequenced sample was peripheral blood. This chain connects TRBV5-1 to TRBJ1-2; TRBD1 matches at 10 bases. The source of this sequence is a man between 65 and 85 years old with acute or convalescent COVID-19. The CDR3 DNA is TGCGCCAGCAGTTACTTGGGACAGGGGAACTATGGCTACACCTTC. Encoded protein: CASSYLGQGNYGYTF.